This entry lists 6 T cell receptor beta chains sequenced from one sample in a study of T cells in Graves' hyperthyroidism and ophthalmopathy. Amplification yielded TCR beta CDR3 regions, with RNA transcripts as the source. First-round RT-PCR of the TCR CDR3 relied on the HTBI primer set. One entry per CDR3 protein, called by TCRdb with MiXCR from the multiplex PCR reads. The data show around 490,000 distinct CDR3 sequences, 15% to 20% seen once. What was sequenced was blood. These receptors were taken from a man in his forties with Graves' ophthalmopathy.

This clonotype appeared once. A much larger clone is a single base away; this may be a read error. This chain links TRBV2 with TRBJ2-3; 9 bases map to TRBD1. The CDR3 has 14 residues. J lost 6 bases, V lost 8 bases, and 9 bases had no gene match. Germline values: CDR1 SNHLY, CDR2 FYNNEI. In nucleotides, the CDR3 is TGTGCCAGCGGCAAGACAGGGGGTCGGGATACGCAGTATTTT. The encoded protein is CASGKTGGRDTQYF.

The chain employs TRBV28 and TRBJ1-5; D ambiguous. V lost 1 base and J lost 6, with 4 bases in between. Germline V lookup: CDR1 MDHEN, CDR2 SYDVKM. The CDR3 has 12 residues. CDR3 sequence: CASSLLTQPQHF. CDR3 DNA sequence: TGTGCCAGCAGTTTATTGACTCAGCCCCAGCATTTT.

This sequence joins TRBV28 and TRBJ1-2, with D perhaps matching TRBD1 (6 bases). Germline V gene lookup returns CDR1 MDHEN and CDR2 SYDVKM. Trimming stripped 10 bases from V and 12 bases from J, with 21 bases between. The CDR3 is 12 amino acids. The CDR3 DNA is TGTGCCAACAGGTCGGACAGCCCCGGGGACACCTTC. Its translation is CANRSDSPGDTF.

V gene TRBV27 combines with J gene TRBJ2-7; D might be TRBD1 (6 bases). This CDR3 has 14 residues. CDR1 and CDR2 (germline): MNHEY, SMNVEV (reference sequence). Trimming shortened V by 5 bases and J by 2 bases, and 13 bases separated the two germline ends. The CDR3, as DNA: TGTGCCAGCAGTATAAATCAGGGGCCCTACGAGCAGTACTTC. Protein: CASSINQGPYEQYF.

This clonotype was recorded at least ten times. J is TRBJ2-7 and V is TRBV3-1, with TRBD1 matching 7 bases. J lost 1 base, V lost 4 bases, and 7 bases had no gene match. The CDR3 is 15 residues long. Germline lookup yields CDR1 LGHDT and CDR2 YNNKEL (reference sequence). The CDR3 bases are TGTGCCAGCAGCCTAAACCCGGGACAGTCCTACGAGCAGTACTTC. Its protein is CASSLNPGQSYEQYF.

To note about this clonotype: The germline gene is not matched at one end of the junction; a read error may be the cause. The rearrangement links TRBV7-9 to TRBJ1-2; 7 bases line up with TRBD1. CDR1 SEHNR and CDR2 FQNEAQ come from the germline V gene (reference sequence). The CDR3 is 14 amino acids. The CDR3 sequence: CASSLAMTGYGYTF. CDR3 sequence (DNA): TGTGCCAGCAGCCTAGCCATGACAGGGTATGGCTACACCTTC.